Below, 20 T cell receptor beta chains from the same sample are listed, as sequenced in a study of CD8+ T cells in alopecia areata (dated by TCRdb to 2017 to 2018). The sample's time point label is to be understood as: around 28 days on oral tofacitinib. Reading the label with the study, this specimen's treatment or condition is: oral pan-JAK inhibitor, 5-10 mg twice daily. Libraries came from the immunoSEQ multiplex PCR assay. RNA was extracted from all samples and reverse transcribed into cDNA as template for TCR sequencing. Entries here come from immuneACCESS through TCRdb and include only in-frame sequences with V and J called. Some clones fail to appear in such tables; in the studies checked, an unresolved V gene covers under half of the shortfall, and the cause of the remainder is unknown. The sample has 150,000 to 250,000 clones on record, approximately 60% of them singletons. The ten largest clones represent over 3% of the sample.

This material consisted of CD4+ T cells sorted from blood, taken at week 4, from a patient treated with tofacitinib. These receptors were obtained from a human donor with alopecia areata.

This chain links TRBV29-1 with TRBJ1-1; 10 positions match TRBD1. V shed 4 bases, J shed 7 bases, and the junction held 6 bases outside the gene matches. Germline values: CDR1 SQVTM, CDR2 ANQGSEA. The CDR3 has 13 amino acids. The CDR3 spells CSVGQGAGIEAFF. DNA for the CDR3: TGCAGCGTTGGACAGGGGGCTGGGATTGAAGCTTTCTTT.

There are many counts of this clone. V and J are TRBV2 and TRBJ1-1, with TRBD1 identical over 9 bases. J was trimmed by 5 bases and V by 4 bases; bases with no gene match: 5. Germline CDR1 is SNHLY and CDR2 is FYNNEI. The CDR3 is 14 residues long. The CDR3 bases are TGTGCCAGCAGTGTGCGGACAGGGGTGACTGAAGCTTTCTTT. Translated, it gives CASSVRTGVTEAFF.

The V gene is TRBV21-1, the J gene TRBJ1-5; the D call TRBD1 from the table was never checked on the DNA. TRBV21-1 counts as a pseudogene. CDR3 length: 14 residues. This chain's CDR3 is CASRRGQVLQPQHF. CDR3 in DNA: TGTGCCAGCAGAAGAGGACAGGTCCTCCAGCCCCAGCATTTT.

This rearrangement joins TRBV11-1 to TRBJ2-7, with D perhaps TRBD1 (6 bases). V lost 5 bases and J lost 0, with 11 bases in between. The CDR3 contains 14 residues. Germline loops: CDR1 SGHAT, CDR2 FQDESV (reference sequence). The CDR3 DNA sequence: TGTGCCAGCAGCCCCTGGGACAACTCCTACGAGCAGTACTTC. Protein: CASSPWDNSYEQYF.

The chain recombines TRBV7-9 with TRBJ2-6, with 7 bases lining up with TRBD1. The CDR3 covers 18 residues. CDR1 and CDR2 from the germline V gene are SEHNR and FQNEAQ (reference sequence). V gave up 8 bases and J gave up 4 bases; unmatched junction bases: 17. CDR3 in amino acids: CASAILVQGPWGANVLTF. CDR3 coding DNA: TGTGCCAGCGCCATCCTCGTACAGGGGCCGTGGGGGGCCAACGTCCTGACTTTC.

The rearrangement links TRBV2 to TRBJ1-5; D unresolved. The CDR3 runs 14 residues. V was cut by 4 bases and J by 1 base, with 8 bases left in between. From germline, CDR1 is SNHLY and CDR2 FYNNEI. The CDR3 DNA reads TGTGCCAGCAGTGGTGAGAAAAGCAATCAGCCCCAGCATTTT. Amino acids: CASSGEKSNQPQHF.

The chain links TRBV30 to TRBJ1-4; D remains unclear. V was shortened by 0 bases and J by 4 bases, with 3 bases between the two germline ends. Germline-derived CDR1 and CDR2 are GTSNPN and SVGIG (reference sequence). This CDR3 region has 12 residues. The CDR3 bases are TGTGCCTGGAGTGTCCATAATGAAAAACTGTTTTTT. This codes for CAWSVHNEKLFF.

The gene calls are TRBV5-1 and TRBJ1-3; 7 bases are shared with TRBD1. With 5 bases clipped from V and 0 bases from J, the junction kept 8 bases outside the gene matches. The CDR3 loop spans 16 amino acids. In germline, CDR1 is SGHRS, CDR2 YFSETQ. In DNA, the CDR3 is TGCGCCAGCAGGAGGGACAGTGTAAGCTCTGGAAACACCATATATTTT. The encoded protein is CASRRDSVSSGNTIYF.

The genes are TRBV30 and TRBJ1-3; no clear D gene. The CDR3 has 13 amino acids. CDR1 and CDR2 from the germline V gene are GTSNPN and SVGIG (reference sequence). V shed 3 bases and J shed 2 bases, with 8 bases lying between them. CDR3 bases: TGTGCCTGGAGCCAACAGACTGGAAACACCATATATTTT. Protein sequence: CAWSQQTGNTIYF.

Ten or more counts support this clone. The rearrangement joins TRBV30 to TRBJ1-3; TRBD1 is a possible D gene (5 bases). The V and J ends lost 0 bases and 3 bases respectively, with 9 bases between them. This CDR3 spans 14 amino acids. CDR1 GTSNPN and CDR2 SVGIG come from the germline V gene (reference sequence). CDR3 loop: CAWSVERGGNTIYF. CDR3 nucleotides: TGTGCCTGGAGTGTGGAAAGGGGTGGAAACACCATATATTTT.

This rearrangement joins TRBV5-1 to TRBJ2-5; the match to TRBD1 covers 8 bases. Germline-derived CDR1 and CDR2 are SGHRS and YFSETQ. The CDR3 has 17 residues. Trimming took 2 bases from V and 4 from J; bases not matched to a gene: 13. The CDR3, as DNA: TGCGCCAGCAGCTTTTTGATGGGGACAGGCCCCGGAGAGACCCAGTACTTC. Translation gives CASSFLMGTGPGETQYF.

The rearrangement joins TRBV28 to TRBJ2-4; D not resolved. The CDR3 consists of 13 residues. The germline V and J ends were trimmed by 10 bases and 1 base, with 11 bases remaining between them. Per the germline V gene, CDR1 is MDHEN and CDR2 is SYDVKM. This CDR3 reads CATDDTAKNIQYF. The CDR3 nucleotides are TGTGCCACCGACGACACTGCCAAAAACATTCAGTACTTC.

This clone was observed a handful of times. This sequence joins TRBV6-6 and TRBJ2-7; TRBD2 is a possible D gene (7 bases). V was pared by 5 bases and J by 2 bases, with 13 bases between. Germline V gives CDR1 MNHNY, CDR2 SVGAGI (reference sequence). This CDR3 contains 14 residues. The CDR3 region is CASSPRGLAYEQYF. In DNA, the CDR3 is TGTGCCAGCAGTCCGCGGGGGCTCGCCTACGAGCAGTACTTC.

CDR3 protein: CASSLAGLDVEQYF. Here the CDR3 DNA reads TGTGCCAGCAGCTTAGCCGGCCTAGACGTCGAGCAGTACTTC. V usage is TRBV11-2 and J usage is TRBJ2-7; D is undetermined. Per the germline V gene, CDR1 is SGHAT and CDR2 is FQNNGV. This CDR3 region has 14 residues. V was trimmed by 1 base and J by 6 bases, leaving 13 bases between them.

In DNA, the CDR3 is TGTGCCACTCAAACAGCGGGGTTCACTGAAGCTTTCTTT. Amino acid sequence: CATQTAGFTEAFF. This chain uses TRBV6-6 with TRBJ1-1, with D hard to call. There are 13 residues in the CDR3. V was trimmed by 10 bases and J by 4 bases, leaving 16 bases between them. CDR1 MNHNY and CDR2 SVGAGI come from the germline V gene (reference sequence).

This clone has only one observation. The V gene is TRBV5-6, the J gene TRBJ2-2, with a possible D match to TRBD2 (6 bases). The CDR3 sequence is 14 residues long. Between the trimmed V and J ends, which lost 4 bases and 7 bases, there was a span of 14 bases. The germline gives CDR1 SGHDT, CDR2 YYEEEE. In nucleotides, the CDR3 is TGTGCCAGCAGCCGGGACTGGGTTGGCGGGGAGCTGTTTTTT. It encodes CASSRDWVGGELFF.

CDR3 in amino acids: CSAGLSGNTIYF. The CDR3 DNA sequence: TGTTCTGCCGGTCTCTCTGGAAACACCATATATTTT. The chain uses TRBV30 and TRBJ1-3; D unresolved. CDR3 size: 12 residues. Germline CDR1 is GTSNPN and CDR2 is SVGIG (reference sequence).

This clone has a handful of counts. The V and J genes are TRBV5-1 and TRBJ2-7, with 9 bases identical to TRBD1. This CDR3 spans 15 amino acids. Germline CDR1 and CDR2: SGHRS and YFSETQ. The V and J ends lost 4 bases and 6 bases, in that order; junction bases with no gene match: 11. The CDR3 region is CASSIDSGTGSEQYF. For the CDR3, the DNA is TGCGCCAGCAGCATAGACTCCGGGACAGGGAGCGAGCAGTACTTC.

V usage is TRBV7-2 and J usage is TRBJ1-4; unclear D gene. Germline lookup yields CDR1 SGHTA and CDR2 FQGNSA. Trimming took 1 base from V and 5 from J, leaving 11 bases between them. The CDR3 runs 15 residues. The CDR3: CASSLGGVENEKLFF. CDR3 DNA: TGTGCCAGCAGCTTAGGGGGTGTCGAGAATGAAAAACTGTTTTTT.

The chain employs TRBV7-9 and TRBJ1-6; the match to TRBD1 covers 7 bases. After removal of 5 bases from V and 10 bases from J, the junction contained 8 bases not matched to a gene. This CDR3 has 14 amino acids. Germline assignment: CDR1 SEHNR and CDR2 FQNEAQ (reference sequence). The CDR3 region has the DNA TGTGCCAGCAGCCTACAGGGGTTGAAATCACCCCTCCACTTT. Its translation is CASSLQGLKSPLHF.